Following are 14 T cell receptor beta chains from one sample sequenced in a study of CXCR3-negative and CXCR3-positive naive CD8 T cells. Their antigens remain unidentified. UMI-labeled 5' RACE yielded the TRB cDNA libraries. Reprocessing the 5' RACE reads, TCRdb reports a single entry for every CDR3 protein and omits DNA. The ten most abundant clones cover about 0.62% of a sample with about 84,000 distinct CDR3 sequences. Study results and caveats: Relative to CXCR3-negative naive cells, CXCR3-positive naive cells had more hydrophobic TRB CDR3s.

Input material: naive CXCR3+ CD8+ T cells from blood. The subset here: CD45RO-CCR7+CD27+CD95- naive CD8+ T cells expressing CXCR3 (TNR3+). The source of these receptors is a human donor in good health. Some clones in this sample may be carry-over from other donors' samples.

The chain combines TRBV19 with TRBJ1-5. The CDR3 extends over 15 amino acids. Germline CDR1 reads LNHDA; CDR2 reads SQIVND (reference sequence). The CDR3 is CASSPDGYSNQPQHF.

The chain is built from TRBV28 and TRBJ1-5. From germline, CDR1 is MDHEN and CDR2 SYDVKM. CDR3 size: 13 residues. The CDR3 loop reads CASSLFADQPQHF.

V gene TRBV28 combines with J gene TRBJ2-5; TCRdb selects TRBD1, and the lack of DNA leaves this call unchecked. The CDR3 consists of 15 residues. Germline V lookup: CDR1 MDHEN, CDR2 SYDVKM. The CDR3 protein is CASSSSSGGGETQYF.

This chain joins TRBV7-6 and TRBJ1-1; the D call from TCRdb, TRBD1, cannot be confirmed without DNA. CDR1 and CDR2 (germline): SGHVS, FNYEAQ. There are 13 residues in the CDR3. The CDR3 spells CASGAGLGTEAFF. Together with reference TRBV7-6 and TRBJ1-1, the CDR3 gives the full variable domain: GAGVSQSPRYKVTKRGQDVALRCDPISGHVSLYWYRQALGQGPEFLTYFNYEAQQDKSGLPNDRFSAERPEGSISTLTIQRTEQRDSAMYRCASGAGLGTEAFFGQGTRLTVV.

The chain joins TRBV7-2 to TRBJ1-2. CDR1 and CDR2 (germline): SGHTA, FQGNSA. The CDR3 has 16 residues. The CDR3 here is CASSPEGQVLNYGYTF. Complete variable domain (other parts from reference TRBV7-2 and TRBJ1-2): GAGVSQSPSNKVTEKGKDVELRCDPISGHTALYWYRQSLGQGLEFLIYFQGNSAPDKSGLPSDRFSAERTGGSVSTLTIQRTQQEDSAVYLCASSPEGQVLNYGYTFGSGTRLTVV.

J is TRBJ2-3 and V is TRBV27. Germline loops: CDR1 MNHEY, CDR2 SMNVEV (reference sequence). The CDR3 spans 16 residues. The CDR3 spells CASSLSGIPSTDTQYF.

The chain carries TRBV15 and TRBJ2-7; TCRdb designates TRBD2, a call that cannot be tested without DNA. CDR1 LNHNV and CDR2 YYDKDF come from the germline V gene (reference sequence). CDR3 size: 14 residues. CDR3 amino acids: CATSRRAGGYEQYF.

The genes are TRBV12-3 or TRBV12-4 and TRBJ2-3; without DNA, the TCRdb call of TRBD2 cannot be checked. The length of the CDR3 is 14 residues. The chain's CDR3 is CASRSGRGRNTQYF.

The CDR3 loop reads CASSSGLAVETQYF. This sequence joins TRBV12-3 or TRBV12-4 and TRBJ2-5. This CDR3 region has 14 residues.

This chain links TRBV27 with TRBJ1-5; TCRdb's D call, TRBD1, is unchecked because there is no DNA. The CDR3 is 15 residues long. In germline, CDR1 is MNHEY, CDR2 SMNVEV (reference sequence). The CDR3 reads CASSLTGTSNQPQHF.

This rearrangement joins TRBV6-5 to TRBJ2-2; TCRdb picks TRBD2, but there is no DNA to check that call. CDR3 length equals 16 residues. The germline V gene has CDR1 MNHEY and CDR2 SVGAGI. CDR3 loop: CASRLFAGGNTGELFF.

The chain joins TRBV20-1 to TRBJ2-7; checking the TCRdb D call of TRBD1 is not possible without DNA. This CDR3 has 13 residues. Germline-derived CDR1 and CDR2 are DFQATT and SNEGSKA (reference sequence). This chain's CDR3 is CSARGGQSYEQYF.

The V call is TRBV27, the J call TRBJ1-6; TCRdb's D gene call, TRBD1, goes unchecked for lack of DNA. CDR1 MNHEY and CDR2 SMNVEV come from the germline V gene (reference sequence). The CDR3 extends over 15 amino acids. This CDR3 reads CASSHQQGDNSPLHF.

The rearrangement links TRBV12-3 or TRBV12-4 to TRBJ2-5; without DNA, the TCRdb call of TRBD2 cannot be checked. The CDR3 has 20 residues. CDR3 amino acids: CASSPPRLAGRWGYSETQYF.